The rows below give T cell receptor beta chains drawn from one sample of a study of blood T cells in healthy people across ages. TCRdb re-called the 5' RACE reads through MiXCR, storing one row per CDR3 protein. Of over 600,000 distinct CDR3 sequences listed, 35% to 50% are singletons. The source material was blood. These receptor sequences come from a man older than 75 in good health. Each CDR3 is given with its conserved first and last residue. The D gene is left open where the match is weak. Part of the rows lack a size; the others show once, few, many or a class for expanded clones.

J gene: TRBJ2-7
D gene: TRBD2
clone size: .
V gene: TRBV27
CDR3 protein: CASSQTALAGSHDEQYF
CDR3 DNA: TGTGCCAGCAGTCAGACGGCACTAGCGGGATCTCACGACGAGCAGTACTTC

J gene: TRBJ1-1
D gene: TRBD1
clone size: many
V gene: TRBV11-1
CDR3 protein: CASSSDRGSEAFF
CDR3 DNA: TGTGCCAGCAGCTCGGACAGGGGATCTGAAGCTTTCTTT

J gene: TRBJ2-3
D gene: .
clone size: .
V gene: TRBV29-1
CDR3 protein: CSVEELAGTQYF
CDR3 DNA: TGCAGCGTTGAGGAGTTAGCAGGTACGCAGTATTTT

J gene: TRBJ1-1
D gene: .
clone size: .
V gene: TRBV6-6
CDR3 protein: CASTTGSTEAFF
CDR3 DNA: TGTGCCAGCACAACAGGGTCCACTGAAGCTTTCTTT

J gene: TRBJ1-2
D gene: .
clone size: .
V gene: TRBV20-1
CDR3 protein: CSVGSPDGYTF
CDR3 DNA: TGCAGTGTAGGCAGTCCTGATGGCTACACCTTC

J gene: TRBJ2-7
D gene: .
clone size: many
V gene: TRBV6-2/TRBV6-3
CDR3 protein: CASTPGGRVNEQYF
CDR3 DNA: TGTGCCAGCACCCCTGGTGGCAGAGTCAACGAGCAGTACTTC

J gene: TRBJ2-3
D gene: .
clone size: .
V gene: TRBV6-2/TRBV6-3
CDR3 protein: CASSWTAPPDTQYF
CDR3 DNA: TGTGCCAGCAGTTGGACGGCTCCCCCAGATACGCAGTATTTT

J gene: TRBJ1-1
D gene: .
clone size: .
V gene: TRBV7-2
CDR3 protein: CASSSHDSEAFF
CDR3 DNA: TGTGCCAGCAGCTCACATGACTCTGAAGCTTTCTTT

J gene: TRBJ2-1
D gene: TRBD1
clone size: few
V gene: TRBV12-5
CDR3 protein: CASGFRPRDRTGNEQFF
CDR3 DNA: TGTGCTAGTGGTTTCCGTCCCCGGGACAGGACGGGCAATGAGCAGTTCTTC

J gene: TRBJ2-5
D gene: TRBD1
clone size: .
V gene: TRBV6-1
CDR3 protein: CASRQGAQSFKTQYF
CDR3 DNA: TGTGCCAGCAGACAGGGGGCGCAGAGTTTTAAGACCCAGTACTTC

J gene: TRBJ1-4
D gene: TRBD1
clone size: .
V gene: TRBV18
CDR3 protein: CASSPRTGIEKLFF
CDR3 DNA: TGTGCCAGCTCACCGAGGACAGGGATCGAAAAACTGTTTTTT

J gene: TRBJ2-3
D gene: TRBD1
clone size: few
V gene: TRBV2
CDR3 protein: CASSELGQGADTQYF
CDR3 DNA: TGTGCCAGCAGTGAATTGGGACAGGGGGCTGATACGCAGTATTTT

J gene: TRBJ1-4
D gene: .
clone size: few
V gene: TRBV28
CDR3 protein: CASSTAERRGNEKLFF
CDR3 DNA: TGTGCCAGCAGCACCGCCGAAAGGCGGGGGAATGAAAAACTGTTTTTT

J gene: TRBJ2-4
D gene: .
clone size: .
V gene: TRBV30
CDR3 protein: CAWTGTTKNIQYF
CDR3 DNA: TGTGCCTGGACAGGGACAACCAAAAACATTCAGTACTTC

J gene: TRBJ2-1
D gene: TRBD2
clone size: many
V gene: TRBV4-1
CDR3 protein: CASSQDMGLAGDNEQFF
CDR3 DNA: TGCGCCAGCAGCCAAGATATGGGACTAGCGGGGGACAATGAGCAGTTCTTC

J gene: TRBJ2-3
D gene: TRBD1
clone size: .
V gene: TRBV2
CDR3 protein: CASSGQGFNTDTQYF
CDR3 DNA: TGTGCCAGCAGTGGACAGGGCTTTAACACAGATACGCAGTATTTT

J gene: TRBJ1-1
D gene: .
clone size: .
V gene: TRBV9
CDR3 protein: CASSVVGGPEAFF
CDR3 DNA: TGTGCCAGCAGCGTAGTAGGGGGGCCTGAAGCTTTCTTT

J gene: TRBJ2-4
D gene: TRBD1
clone size: few
V gene: TRBV7-8
CDR3 protein: CASSFDRGLQNIQYF
CDR3 DNA: TGTGCCAGCAGCTTTGACAGGGGGCTGCAAAACATTCAGTACTTC

J gene: TRBJ2-7
D gene: .
clone size: .
V gene: TRBV4-1
CDR3 protein: CASSLEGRNYEQYF
CDR3 DNA: TGCGCCAGCAGCCTCGAGGGACGGAATTACGAGCAGTACTTC

J gene: TRBJ1-1
D gene: .
clone size: once
V gene: TRBV10-2
CDR3 protein: CASRSDSMNTEAFF
CDR3 DNA: TGCGCCAGCAGATCGGACAGCATGAACACTGAAGCTTTCTTT